This TCR beta chain was identified in a study of cytomegalovirus exposure and HLA in healthy donors. The wider study: Within the Caucasian-associated ancestry cluster were roughly 79% of the approximately 390 genotyped donors.

CDR1 SEHNR and CDR2 FQNEAQ come from the germline V gene (reference sequence). The CDR3 sequence is 18 residues long. With 4 bases removed from V and 6 bases from J, the gap between germline ends came to 26 bases. Whereas donors were nominally healthy upon sampling, unrecorded immune exposures were probable. 13 Jbeta primers and 60 Vbeta primers were used for the PCR. The repertoire was sequenced with immunoSEQ multiplex PCR; TCRdb's copy has only in-frame clones and lacks some. In the table there are 95,000 to 150,000 clones, about four fifths of which are singletons. General study findings and limits: Confirmation in vitro established that three CMV-associated chains were specific for CMV antigens.

This clone has just a few counts. The antigen remains unidentified. V usage is TRBV7-9 and J usage is TRBJ2-3, with TRBD2 as a possible D gene (7 bases). The sequence was collected from a woman aged 40 to 50 in good health and CMV-seropositive. Sequenced material: PBMCs. The CDR3 is CASSSGGRLGPPRDTQYF. CDR3 DNA: TGTGCCAGCAGCTCCGGGGGGCGACTAGGCCCCCCTCGGGATACGCAGTATTTT.